One T cell receptor (beta chain) is described in this entry. No antigen is known for it. There are no base qualities to consult, and no much larger clone falls within one base. The sample is drawn from a study of blood T cell repertoires in COVID-19 (dated by TCRdb to the early 2020s). About the investigation overall: The collaborator samples originated in the United States, Italy and Spain and spanned the acute and convalescent phases of COVID-19. The prospective study material was composed of cDNA or gDNA derived from T cells, B-cell-depleted T cells, or PBMCs. Deeply sampled blood TCRbeta repertoires from subjects exposed to, actively infected with, or recovered from COVID-19 were included in the dataset. The repertoires were released in a freely available public database intended as a resource for research on the immune response to SARS-CoV-2. The samples were drawn from two sources: the first 160 participants of the ongoing ImmuneRACE study, and 1,000 to 1,500 subjects contributed by 6 global collaborators. The sample metadata nearly always contained a de-identified subject ID, COVID-19 status, age in years and sex. Where available, HLA class I and class II types were taken from metadata supplied by the sample provider and were not determined by assay-based typing.

TCRbeta CDR3 regions were amplified from genomic DNA by means of the immunoSEQ Assay, a bias-controlled multiplex PCR. As for the authors' bioinformatics: Within the assay, amplification of reference gene primers was used to estimate how many nucleated cells each sample contained. Sequence reads were collapsed and filtered to measure the absolute abundance of every unique TCRbeta CDR3 rearrangement. For each sample, productive Simpson clonality was calculated by taking the square root of Simpson's diversity index across productive rearrangements. In its TCRdb copy, this immuneACCESS table keeps in-frame sequences only and misses some clones. Where compared with another copy, unresolved V genes explain less than half of these, and the others have no known cause. D and trimming were read from the DNA, whereas the V and J calls and clone size are those reported in that table. Within this sample are approximately 230,000 clones, with 70% to 90% of them counted one time only. The top ten constitute roughly 3% of the sample.

Findings and caveats that apply to the study as a whole: The quantity of clinical and demographic metadata differed by source and by participant and was supplied without curation.

The collaborating institutions used their own protocols to collect whole blood in K2EDTA tubes. For TCRbeta analysis, collaborators shipped samples as frozen whole blood, isolated PBMCs, or DNA extracted from either of those sample types. Material for sequencing was peripheral blood. This receptor was obtained from a young man with active or convalescent COVID-19.

The bases read TGTGCCAGCAGTTATACAGGGGTCTCGGGCTACGAGCAGTACTTC. Its protein reads: CASSYTGVSGYEQYF. This chain is built from TRBV27 and TRBJ2-7, with 7 middle bases fitting TRBD1. Including cysteine and phenylalanine, the CDR3 has 15 amino acids. The sequence is cut down to CDR3 DNA, 45 bases in frame from base 1. Clipping removes 4 bases from V and 3 bases from J, with 9 as the unmatched junction base count. CDR1 and CDR2 were assigned from the germline V gene (reference sequence) as MNHEY and SMNVEV.